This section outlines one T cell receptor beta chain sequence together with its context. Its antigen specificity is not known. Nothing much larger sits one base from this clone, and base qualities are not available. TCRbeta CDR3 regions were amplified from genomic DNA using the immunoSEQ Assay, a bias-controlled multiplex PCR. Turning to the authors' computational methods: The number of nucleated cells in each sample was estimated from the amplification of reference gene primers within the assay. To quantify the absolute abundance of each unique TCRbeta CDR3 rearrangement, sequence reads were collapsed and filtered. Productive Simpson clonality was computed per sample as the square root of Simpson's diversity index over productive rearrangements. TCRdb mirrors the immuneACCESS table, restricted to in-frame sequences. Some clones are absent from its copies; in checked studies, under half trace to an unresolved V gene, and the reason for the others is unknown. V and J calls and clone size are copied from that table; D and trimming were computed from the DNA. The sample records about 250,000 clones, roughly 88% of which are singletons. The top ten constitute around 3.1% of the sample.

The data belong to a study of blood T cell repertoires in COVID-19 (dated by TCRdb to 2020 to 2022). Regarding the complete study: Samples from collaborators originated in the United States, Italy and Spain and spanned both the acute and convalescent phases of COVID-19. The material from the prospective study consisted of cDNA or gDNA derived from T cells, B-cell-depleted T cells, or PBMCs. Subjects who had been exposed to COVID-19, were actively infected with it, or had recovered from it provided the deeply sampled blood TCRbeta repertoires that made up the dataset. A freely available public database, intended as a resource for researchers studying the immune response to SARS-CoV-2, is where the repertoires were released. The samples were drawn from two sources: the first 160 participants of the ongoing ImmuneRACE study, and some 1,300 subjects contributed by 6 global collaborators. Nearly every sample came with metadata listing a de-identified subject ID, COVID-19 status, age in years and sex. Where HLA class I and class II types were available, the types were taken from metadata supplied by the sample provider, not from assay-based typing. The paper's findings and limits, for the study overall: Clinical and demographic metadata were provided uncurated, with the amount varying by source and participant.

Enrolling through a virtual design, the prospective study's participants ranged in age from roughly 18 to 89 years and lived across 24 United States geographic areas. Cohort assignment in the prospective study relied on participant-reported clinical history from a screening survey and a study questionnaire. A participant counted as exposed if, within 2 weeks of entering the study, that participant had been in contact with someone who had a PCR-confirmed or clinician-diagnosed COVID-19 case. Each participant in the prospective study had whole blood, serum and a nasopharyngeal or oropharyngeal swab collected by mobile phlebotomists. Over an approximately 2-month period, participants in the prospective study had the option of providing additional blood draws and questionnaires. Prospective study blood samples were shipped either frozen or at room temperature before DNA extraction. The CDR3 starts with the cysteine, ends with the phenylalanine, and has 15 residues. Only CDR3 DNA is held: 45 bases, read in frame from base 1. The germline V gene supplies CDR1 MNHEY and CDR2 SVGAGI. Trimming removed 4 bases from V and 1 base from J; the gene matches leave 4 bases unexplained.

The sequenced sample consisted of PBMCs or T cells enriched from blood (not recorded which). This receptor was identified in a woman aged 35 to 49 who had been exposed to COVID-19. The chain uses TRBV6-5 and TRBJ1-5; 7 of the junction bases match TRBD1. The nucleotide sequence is TGTGCCAGCAGTTCTGAGGGGGCGAGCAATCAGCCCCAGCATTTT. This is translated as CASSSEGASNQPQHF.